This TCR beta chain is from a study of metastatic and nonmetastatic thyroid tumors. In the study overall: The authors compared repertoires across blood and tumor or nodule tissue from malignant and benign thyroid patients. Study-wide points: Benign nodules were reported to have significantly lower TCR beta diversity than malignant thyroid tumors, in blood and tumor.

Thyroid surgery was performed in patients who had received no treatment beforehand. As for this clone: The target antigen is unknown.

The germline V gene has CDR1 MNHNS and CDR2 SASEGT. The V end lost 0 bases, the J end lost 0 bases, and 12 bases lay between the germline ends. The length of the CDR3 is 17 residues. In the authors' methods: Variation in CDR3 across clinicopathological groups served as the basis for constructing a distant-metastasis classifier in papillary thyroid cancer. With MiXCR, TCRdb reprocessed the PCR reads. Clone size and V and J calls follow TCRdb, not the original study. The sample lists approximately 31,000 clones; 25% to 35% were seen once. This receptor was taken from a female donor with papillary thyroid cancer or a benign thyroid nodule (not recorded which). Some clones in this sample may be carry-over from other donors' samples. This sequence joins TRBV6-1 and TRBJ1-5; a possible D gene is TRBD1 (5 bases). The sequenced material came from blood. The CDR3 sequence: CASSEAGTVYSNQPQHF. The CDR3 DNA sequence: TGTGCCAGCAGTGAAGCGGGGACGGTTTATAGCAATCAGCCCCAGCATTTT.